The source of this T cell receptor (beta chain) is a study of T cell responses to AZD1222 COVID-19 vaccine. Notes on this clone: The target antigen is unknown.

TCRdb's copy holds only in-frame clones and misses some; the assay was immunoSEQ multiplex PCR. The sample contains under 150,000 clones, about 90% of which appear only once. Study-wide results and caveats: The study reported that nearly half of spike-specific TCRs target unmutated variant regions.

This material consisted of peripheral blood, taken 28 days after the second AZD1222 dose. The receptor was isolated from an adult who received the AZD1222 COVID-19 vaccine.

The CDR3 DNA follows: TGTGCCAGCAGCCGCCCAGGGGATAGCAAAAACATTCAGTACTTC. Its translation is CASSRPGDSKNIQYF. The chain combines TRBV7-9 with TRBJ2-4; D perhaps matches TRBD1 (6 bases). Trimming took 5 bases from V and 3 from J, leaving 14 bases between them. Germline CDR1 is SEHNR and CDR2 is FQNEAQ (reference sequence). This CDR3 region has 15 residues. The variable domain in full, with the rest retrieved from reference TRBV7-9 and TRBJ2-4, is DTGVSQNPRHKITKRGQNVTFRCDPISEHNRLYWYRQTLGQGPEFLTYFQNEAQLEKSRLLSDRFSAERPKGSFSTLEIQRTEQGDSAMYLCASSRPGDSKNIQYFGAGTRLSVL.